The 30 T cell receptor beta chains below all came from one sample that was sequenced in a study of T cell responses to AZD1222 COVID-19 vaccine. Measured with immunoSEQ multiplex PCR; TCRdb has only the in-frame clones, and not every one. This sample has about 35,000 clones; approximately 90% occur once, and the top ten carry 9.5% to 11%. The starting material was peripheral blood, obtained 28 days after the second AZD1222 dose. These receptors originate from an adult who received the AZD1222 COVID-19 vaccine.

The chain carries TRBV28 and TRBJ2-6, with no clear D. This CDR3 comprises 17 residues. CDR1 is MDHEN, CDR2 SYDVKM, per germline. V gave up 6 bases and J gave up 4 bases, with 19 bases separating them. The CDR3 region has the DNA TGTGCCAGCAGCTGGCGGACCCTCTCTCTCGGGGCCAACGTCCTGACTTTC. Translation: CASSWRTLSLGANVLTF.

The CDR3 loop is CASSPNRDRDNYGYTF. The CDR3 coding sequence is TGTGCCAGCTCACCGAACCGGGACAGGGATAACTATGGCTACACCTTC. The chain is built from TRBV18 and TRBJ1-2, with TRBD1 identical over 9 bases. J gave up 1 base and V 3 bases, and 6 bases lay outside the gene matches. This CDR3 has 16 residues. Germline-derived CDR1 and CDR2 are KGHSH and LQKENI.

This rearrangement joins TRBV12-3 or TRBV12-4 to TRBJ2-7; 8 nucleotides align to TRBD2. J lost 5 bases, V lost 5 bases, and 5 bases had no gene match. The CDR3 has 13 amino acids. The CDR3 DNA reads TGTGCCAGCAGTCCCGGGACTAGTCACGAGCAGTACTTC. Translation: CASSPGTSHEQYF.

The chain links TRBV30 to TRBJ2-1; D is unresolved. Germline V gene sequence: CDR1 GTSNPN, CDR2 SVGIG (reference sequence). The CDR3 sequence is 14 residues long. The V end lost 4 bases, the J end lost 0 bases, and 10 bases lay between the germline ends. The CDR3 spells CAWTRLSSYNEQFF. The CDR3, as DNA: TGTGCCTGGACACGCCTTAGCTCCTACAATGAGCAGTTCTTC.

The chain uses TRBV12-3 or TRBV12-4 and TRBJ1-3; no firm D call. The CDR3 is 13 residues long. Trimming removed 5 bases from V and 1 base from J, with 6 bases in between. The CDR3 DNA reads TGTGCCAGCAGTGCCCATTCTGGAAACACCATATATTTT. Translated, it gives CASSAHSGNTIYF.

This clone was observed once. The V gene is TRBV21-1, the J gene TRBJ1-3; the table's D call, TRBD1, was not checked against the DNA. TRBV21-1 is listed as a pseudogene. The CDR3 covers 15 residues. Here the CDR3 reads CASSNPGERGDTIYF. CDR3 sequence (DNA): TGTGCCAGCAGCAACCCAGGGGAGAGAGGAGACACCATATATTTT.

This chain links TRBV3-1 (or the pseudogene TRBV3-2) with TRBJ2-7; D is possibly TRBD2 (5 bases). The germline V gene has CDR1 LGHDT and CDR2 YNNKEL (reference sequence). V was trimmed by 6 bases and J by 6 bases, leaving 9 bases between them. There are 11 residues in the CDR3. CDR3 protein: CASSKAGEQYF. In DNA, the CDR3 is TGTGCCAGCAGTAAGGCGGGCGAGCAGTACTTC.

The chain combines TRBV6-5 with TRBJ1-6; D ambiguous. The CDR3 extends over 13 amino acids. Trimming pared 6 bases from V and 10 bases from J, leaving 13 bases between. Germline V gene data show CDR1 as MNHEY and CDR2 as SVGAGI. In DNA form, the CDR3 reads TGTGCCAGCAGGACACTGGCGGGGTCACCCCTCCACTTT. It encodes CASRTLAGSPLHF.

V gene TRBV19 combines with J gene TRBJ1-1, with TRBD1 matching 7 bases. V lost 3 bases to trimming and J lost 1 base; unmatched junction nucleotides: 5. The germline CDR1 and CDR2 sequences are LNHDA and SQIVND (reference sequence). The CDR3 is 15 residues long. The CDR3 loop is CASSISGQANTEAFF. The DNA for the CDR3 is TGTGCCAGTAGTATTTCAGGACAGGCGAACACTGAAGCTTTCTTT. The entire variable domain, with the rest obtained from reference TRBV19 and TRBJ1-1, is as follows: DGGITQSPKYLFRKEGQNVTLSCEQNLNHDAMYWYRQDPGQGLRLIYYSQIVNDFQKGDIAEGYSVSREKKESFPLTVTSAQKNPTAFYLCASSISGQANTEAFFGQGTRLTVV.

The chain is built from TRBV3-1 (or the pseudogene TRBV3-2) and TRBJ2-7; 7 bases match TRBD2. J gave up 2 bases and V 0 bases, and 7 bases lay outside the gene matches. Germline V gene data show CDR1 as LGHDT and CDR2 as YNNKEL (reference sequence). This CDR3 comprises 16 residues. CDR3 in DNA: TGTGCCAGCAGCCAAGATAGGCTAGCGGCAACCTACGAGCAGTACTTC. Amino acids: CASSQDRLAATYEQYF.

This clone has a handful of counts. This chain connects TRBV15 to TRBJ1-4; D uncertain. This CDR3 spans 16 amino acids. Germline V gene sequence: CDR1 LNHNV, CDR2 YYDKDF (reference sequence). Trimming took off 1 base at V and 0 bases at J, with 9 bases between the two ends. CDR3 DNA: TGTGCCACCAGCAGAGTCGTGGGTGCAACTAATGAAAAACTGTTTTTT. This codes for CATSRVVGATNEKLFF.

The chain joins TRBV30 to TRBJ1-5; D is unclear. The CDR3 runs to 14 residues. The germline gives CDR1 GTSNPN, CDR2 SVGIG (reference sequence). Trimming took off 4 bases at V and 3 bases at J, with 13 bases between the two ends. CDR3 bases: TGTGCCTGGACCCAAAACGGACTCAATCAGCCCCAGCATTTT. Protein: CAWTQNGLNQPQHF.

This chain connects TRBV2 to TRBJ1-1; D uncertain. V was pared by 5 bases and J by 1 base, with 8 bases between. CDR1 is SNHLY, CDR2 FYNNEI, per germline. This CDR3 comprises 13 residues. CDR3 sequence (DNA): TGTGCCAGCAGTACGGAGGCGAACACTGAAGCTTTCTTT. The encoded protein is CASSTEANTEAFF.

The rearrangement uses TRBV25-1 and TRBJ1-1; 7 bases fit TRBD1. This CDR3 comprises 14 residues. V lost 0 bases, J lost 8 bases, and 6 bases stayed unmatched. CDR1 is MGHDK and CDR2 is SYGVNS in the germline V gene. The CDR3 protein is CASSEYGRGREAFF. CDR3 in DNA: TGTGCCAGCAGTGAATATGGGAGGGGGCGCGAAGCTTTCTTT. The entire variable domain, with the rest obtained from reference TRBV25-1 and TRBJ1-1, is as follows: EADIYQTPRYLVIGTGKKITLECSQTMGHDKMYWYQQDPGMELHLIHYSYGVNSTEKGDLSSESTVSRIRTEHFPLTLESARPSHTSQYLCASSEYGRGREAFFGQGTRLTVV.

The CDR3 DNA follows: TGCGCCAGCAGAGCAGGGTCCGTCGCAGAGACCCAGTACTTC. Protein product: CASRAGSVAETQYF. V gene TRBV5-1 combines with J gene TRBJ2-5; possible D gene TRBD1, 5 bases. Trimming pared 5 bases from V and 4 bases from J, leaving 15 bases between. CDR1 and CDR2 from the germline V gene are SGHRS and YFSETQ. The CDR3 extends over 14 amino acids.

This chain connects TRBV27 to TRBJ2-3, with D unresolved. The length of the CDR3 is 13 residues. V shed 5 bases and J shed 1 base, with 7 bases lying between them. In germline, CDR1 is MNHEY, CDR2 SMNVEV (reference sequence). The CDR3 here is CASSPSGTDTQYF. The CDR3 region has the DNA TGTGCCAGCAGTCCCTCGGGCACAGATACGCAGTATTTT.

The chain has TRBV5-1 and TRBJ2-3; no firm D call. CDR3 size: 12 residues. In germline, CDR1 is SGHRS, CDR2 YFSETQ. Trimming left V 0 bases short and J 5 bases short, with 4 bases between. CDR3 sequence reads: CASSLDLDTQYF. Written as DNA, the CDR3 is TGCGCCAGCAGCTTGGACTTAGATACGCAGTATTTT.

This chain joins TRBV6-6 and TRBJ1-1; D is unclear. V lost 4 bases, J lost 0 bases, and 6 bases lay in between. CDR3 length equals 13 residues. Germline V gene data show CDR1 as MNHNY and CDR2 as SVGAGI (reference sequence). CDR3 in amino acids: CASSLGMNTEAFF. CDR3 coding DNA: TGTGCCAGCAGTTTAGGAATGAACACTGAAGCTTTCTTT.

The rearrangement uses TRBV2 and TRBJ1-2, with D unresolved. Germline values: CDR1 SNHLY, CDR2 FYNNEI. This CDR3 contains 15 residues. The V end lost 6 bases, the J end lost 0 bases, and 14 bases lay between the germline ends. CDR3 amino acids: CASSPEGISNYGYTF. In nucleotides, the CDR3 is TGTGCCAGCAGCCCAGAAGGGATCTCTAACTATGGCTACACCTTC.

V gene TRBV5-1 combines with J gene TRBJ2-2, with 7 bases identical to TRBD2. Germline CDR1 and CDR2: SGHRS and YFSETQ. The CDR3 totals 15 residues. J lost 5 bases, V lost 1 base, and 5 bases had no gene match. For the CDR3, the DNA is TGCGCCAGCAGCTTGCGGACTAGTGAGACCGGGGAGCTGTTTTTT. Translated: CASSLRTSETGELFF.

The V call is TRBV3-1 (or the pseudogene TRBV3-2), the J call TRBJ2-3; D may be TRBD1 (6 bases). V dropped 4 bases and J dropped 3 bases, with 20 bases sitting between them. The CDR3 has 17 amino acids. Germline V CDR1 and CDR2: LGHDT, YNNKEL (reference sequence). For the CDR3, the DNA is TGTGCCAGCAGCCTCCGCGGTTGGGGCAGGGGAACAGATACGCAGTATTTT. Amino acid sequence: CASSLRGWGRGTDTQYF.

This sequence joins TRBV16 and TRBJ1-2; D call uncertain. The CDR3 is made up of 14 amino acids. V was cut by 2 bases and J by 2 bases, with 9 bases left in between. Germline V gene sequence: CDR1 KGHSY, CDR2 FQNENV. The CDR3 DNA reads TGTGCCAGCAGCCAAGCGCCCGGGAACTATGGCTACACCTTC. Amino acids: CASSQAPGNYGYTF.

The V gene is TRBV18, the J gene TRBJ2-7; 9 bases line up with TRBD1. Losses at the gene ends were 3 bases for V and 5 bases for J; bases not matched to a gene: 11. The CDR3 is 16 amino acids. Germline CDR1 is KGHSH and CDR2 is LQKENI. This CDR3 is CASSPLGTGSMNEQYF. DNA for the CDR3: TGTGCCAGCTCACCGCTCGGGACAGGGTCTATGAACGAGCAGTACTTC.

CDR3 DNA: TGTGCCAGCAGCAAAGTAGGGACAGGGGCTCAGCCCCAGCATTTT. The encoded protein is CASSKVGTGAQPQHF. This chain uses TRBV7-2 with TRBJ1-5; 10 bases map to TRBD1. In germline, CDR1 is SGHTA, CDR2 FQGNSA. V trimming: 5 bases; J trimming: 6 bases; junction bases outside the gene matches: 7. The CDR3 spans 15 residues.

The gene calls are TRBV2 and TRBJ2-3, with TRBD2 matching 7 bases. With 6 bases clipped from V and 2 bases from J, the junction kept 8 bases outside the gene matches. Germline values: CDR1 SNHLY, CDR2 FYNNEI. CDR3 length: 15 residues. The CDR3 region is CASSGGYPLTDTQYF. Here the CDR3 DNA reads TGTGCCAGCAGCGGGGGGTATCCCCTCACAGATACGCAGTATTTT.

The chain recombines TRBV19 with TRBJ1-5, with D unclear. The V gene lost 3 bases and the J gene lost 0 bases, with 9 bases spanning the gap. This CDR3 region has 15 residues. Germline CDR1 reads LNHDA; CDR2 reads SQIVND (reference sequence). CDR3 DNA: TGTGCCAGTAGTATCGAAGACTATAGCAATCAGCCCCAGCATTTT. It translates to CASSIEDYSNQPQHF.

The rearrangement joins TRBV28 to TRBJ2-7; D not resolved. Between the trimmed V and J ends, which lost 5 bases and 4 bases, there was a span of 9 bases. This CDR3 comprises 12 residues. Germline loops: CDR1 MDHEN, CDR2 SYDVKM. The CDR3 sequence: CASSPRRYEQYF. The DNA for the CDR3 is TGTGCCAGCAGTCCCCGTAGGTACGAGCAGTACTTC.

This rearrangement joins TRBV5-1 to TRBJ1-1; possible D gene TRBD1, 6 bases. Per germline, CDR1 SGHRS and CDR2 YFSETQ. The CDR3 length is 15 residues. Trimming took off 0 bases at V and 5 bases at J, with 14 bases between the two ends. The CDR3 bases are TGCGCCAGCAGCTTGGGTGATGGGGGCGGTACTGAAGCTTTCTTT. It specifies CASSLGDGGGTEAFF.

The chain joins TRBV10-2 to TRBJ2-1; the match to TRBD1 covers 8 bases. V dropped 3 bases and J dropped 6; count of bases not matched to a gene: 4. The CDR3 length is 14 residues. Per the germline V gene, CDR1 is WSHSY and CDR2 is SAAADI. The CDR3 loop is CASSEQGGLNEQFF. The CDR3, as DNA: TGCGCCAGCAGTGAACAGGGGGGCCTCAATGAGCAGTTCTTC.

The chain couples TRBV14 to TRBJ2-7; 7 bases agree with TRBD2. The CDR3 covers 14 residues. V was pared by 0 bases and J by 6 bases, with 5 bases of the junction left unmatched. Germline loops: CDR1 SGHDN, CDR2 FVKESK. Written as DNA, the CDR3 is TGTGCCAGCAGCCAAGACCTGGGAGGGTCCGAGCAGTACTTC. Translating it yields CASSQDLGGSEQYF.